The next 26 T cell receptor beta chains were all read from a single sample in a study of T cell clonotyping in hematopoietic cell transplantation. As to time point: recipient sample about 28 days before transplant, after cytoreduction. Sequencing was performed with immunoSEQ multiplex PCR; in TCRdb, only in-frame clones are kept and a portion is missing. Here the sample spans several thousand clones, roughly 84% being singletons. The source was peripheral blood mononuclear cells, collected before stem cell transplant. The receptors derive from a man in his fifties or sixties with acute myeloid leukemia. Some clones in this sample may be carry-over from other donors' samples.

This clone is a singleton in its sample. V gene TRBV19 combines with J gene TRBJ2-7; 7 bases agree with TRBD1. The junction had 7 bases not matched to a gene; V was cut back by 5 bases and J by 3 bases. Germline CDR1 is LNHDA and CDR2 is SQIVND (reference sequence). This CDR3 region has 14 residues. The CDR3 region is CASSPGQHIYEQYF. For the CDR3, the DNA is TGTGCCAGTAGTCCGGGACAGCATATCTACGAGCAGTACTTC.

V and J are TRBV6-5 and TRBJ1-5; possibly TRBD1 for D (5 bases). V lost 6 bases, J lost 1 base, and 10 bases lay in between. This CDR3 has 14 amino acids. CDR1 and CDR2 (germline): MNHEY, SVGAGI. The CDR3 nucleotides read TGTGCCAGCAGCCGAGGGGCCAGCAATCAGCCCCAGCATTTT. This translates into CASSRGASNQPQHF.

This chain connects TRBV11-2 to TRBJ2-7; 11 positions match TRBD1. J was trimmed by 1 base and V by 6 bases; bases with no gene match: 5. The CDR3 length is 15 residues. CDR1 and CDR2 from the germline V gene are SGHAT and FQNNGV. CDR3 loop: CASRVGTGGSYEQYF. In DNA, the CDR3 is TGTGCCAGCAGGGTGGGGACAGGGGGGTCCTACGAGCAGTACTTC.

The chain employs TRBV4-1 and TRBJ1-4; the match to TRBD1 covers 8 bases. From germline, CDR1 is MGHRA and CDR2 YSYEKL. The V and J ends lost 0 bases and 7 bases, in that order; junction bases with no gene match: 4. The CDR3 has 15 residues. CDR3 region: CASSQEGRGPEKLFF. The CDR3 DNA reads as TGCGCCAGCAGCCAAGAGGGCAGGGGGCCTGAAAAACTGTTTTTT.

The chain recombines TRBV5-1 with TRBJ1-1, with unresolved D. CDR1 and CDR2 (germline): SGHRS, YFSETQ. This CDR3 contains 16 residues. V was cut by 3 bases and J by 1 base, with 16 bases left in between. The CDR3, as DNA: TGCGCCAGCAGCTGGACTCATACCCGCGGGAACACTGAAGCTTTCTTT. Protein product: CASSWTHTRGNTEAFF.

In DNA, the CDR3 is TGTGCCAGCGGGGCTAGCGGTAATGTACAAGAGACCCAGTACTTC. Translated, it gives CASGASGNVQETQYF. This chain uses TRBV6-5 with TRBJ2-5; 7 bases map to TRBD2. Trimming took 8 bases from V and 2 from J; bases not matched to a gene: 11. The germline CDR1 and CDR2 sequences are MNHEY and SVGAGI. The CDR3 totals 15 residues.

This clone came up a few times. J is TRBJ1-5 and V is TRBV27, with D perhaps matching TRBD1 (6 bases). This CDR3 has 14 amino acids. V gave up 4 bases and J gave up 6 bases, with 13 bases separating them. The germline CDR1 and CDR2 sequences are MNHEY and SMNVEV (reference sequence). DNA of the CDR3: TGTGCCAGCAGTTGGGGGGCGGAGGGTCAGCCCCAGCATTTT. Translated, it gives CASSWGAEGQPQHF.

V gene TRBV28 combines with J gene TRBJ1-2, with D unclear. V was pared by 5 bases and J by 8 bases, with 18 bases between. CDR3 length equals 14 residues. Germline V gives CDR1 MDHEN, CDR2 SYDVKM. CDR3 bases: TGTGCCAGCAGTGCCCCGGCAGTTTACTTCGGCTACACCTTC. Its translation: CASSAPAVYFGYTF.

V gene TRBV30 combines with J gene TRBJ2-5, with TRBD2 matching 11 bases. Germline CDR1 is GTSNPN and CDR2 is SVGIG (reference sequence). The CDR3 contains 15 residues. V lost 0 bases and J lost 1; bases outside the gene matches: 1. The CDR3 reads CAWSVGTSGQETQYF. The CDR3 DNA reads as TGTGCCTGGAGTGTAGGGACTAGCGGCCAAGAGACCCAGTACTTC.

The CDR3 nucleotides read TGTGCCAGCAGCGAGTGGACACGGAGCTCCTACAATGAGCAGTTCTTC. Its protein is CASSEWTRSSYNEQFF. This chain joins TRBV11-1 and TRBJ2-1; D might be TRBD1 (5 bases). This CDR3 has 16 residues. V lost 5 bases to trimming and J lost 0 bases, with 14 bases between them. Germline CDR1 SGHAT, CDR2 FQDESV (reference sequence).

The V and J genes are TRBV30 and TRBJ1-6, with 10 bases that match TRBD1. The germline V gene encodes CDR1 GTSNPN and CDR2 SVGIG (reference sequence). The V and J ends lost 4 bases and 7 bases, in that order; junction bases with no gene match: 7. This CDR3 spans 15 amino acids. The CDR3 loop is CAWNPGTGENSPLHF. The CDR3 nucleotides read TGTGCCTGGAACCCCGGGACAGGGGAAAATTCACCCCTCCACTTT.

The chain combines TRBV10-3 with TRBJ2-5; D gene ambiguous. The CDR3 extends over 14 amino acids. With 0 bases removed from V and 2 bases from J, the gap between germline ends came to 7 bases. The germline V gene has CDR1 ENHRY and CDR2 SYGVKD. CDR3 DNA: TGTGCCATCAGTGAGTCGGACGGACAAGAGACCCAGTACTTC. This sequence encodes CAISESDGQETQYF.

The chain has TRBV6-5 and TRBJ2-3, with TRBD2 matching 11 bases. Germline V gene data show CDR1 as MNHEY and CDR2 as SVGAGI. V shed 7 bases and J 4 bases; nucleotides not matched to a gene: 4. This CDR3 comprises 14 residues. The CDR3 bases are TGTGCCAGCAAGGTAGCGGGAGGGGCAGATACGCAGTATTTT. This gives the protein CASKVAGGADTQYF.

The chain links TRBV29-1 to TRBJ2-5, with D perhaps matching TRBD2 (5 bases). The CDR3 has 14 amino acids. Per the germline V gene, CDR1 is SQVTM and CDR2 is ANQGSEA. The ends were cut back, 0 bases at V and 3 bases at J, with 11 bases in the middle. The CDR3 sequence is CSVEDFPLEETQYF. The CDR3 coding sequence is TGCAGCGTTGAAGATTTCCCACTAGAAGAGACCCAGTACTTC.

This chain links TRBV11-2 with TRBJ2-2; D remains ambiguous. This CDR3 region has 15 residues. The V and J ends lost 3 bases and 1 base respectively, with 9 bases between them. Germline assignment: CDR1 SGHAT and CDR2 FQNNGV. DNA of the CDR3: TGTGCCAGCAGCTTGGGTCAGCTGAACACCGGGGAGCTGTTTTTT. Protein product: CASSLGQLNTGELFF.

This chain uses TRBV5-4 with TRBJ2-5; D unresolved. In germline, CDR1 is SGHNT, CDR2 YYREEE (reference sequence). V gave up 1 base and J gave up 5 bases, with 6 bases separating them. The CDR3 runs to 12 residues. Here the CDR3 DNA reads TGTGCCAGCAGCTTGAACGTGGAGACCCAGTACTTC. Translated, it gives CASSLNVETQYF.

The V gene is TRBV30, the J gene TRBJ1-1, with 9 nucleotides matching TRBD1. The CDR3 is 16 residues long. The trim removed 4 bases at V and 0 bases at J, leaving 9 bases unmatched. Per the germline V gene, CDR1 is GTSNPN and CDR2 is SVGIG (reference sequence). The CDR3 reads CAWTGQGIGMNTEAFF. The CDR3 DNA reads TGTGCCTGGACCGGACAGGGGATCGGGATGAACACTGAAGCTTTCTTT.

V is TRBV19 and J is TRBJ2-2, with 9 bases aligning to TRBD2. The CDR3 runs to 15 residues. The germline V gene has CDR1 LNHDA and CDR2 SQIVND (reference sequence). V dropped 2 bases and J dropped 5; count of bases not matched to a gene: 3. The CDR3 protein is CASSISSGSTGELFF. CDR3 in DNA: TGTGCCAGTAGTATAAGTAGCGGGAGTACCGGGGAGCTGTTTTTT.

On this clone itself: Mismatch with germline at one junction end may stem from a read error. The chain has TRBV19 and TRBJ1-1; 8 bases match TRBD1. This CDR3 region has 13 residues. CDR1 and CDR2 from the germline V gene are LNHDA and SQIVND (reference sequence). CDR3 sequence reads: CASSNERDRRFDF. The CDR3 DNA follows: TGTGCCAGTAGTAACGAACGGGACAGGAGGTTTGACTTT.

The sample holds one count of this clone. The chain has TRBV4-1 and TRBJ2-7, with unresolved D. Deletions cut 1 base from V and 7 bases from J, with 8 bases between. Germline assignment: CDR1 MGHRA and CDR2 YSYEKL. This CDR3 has 12 amino acids. In DNA form, the CDR3 reads TGCGCCAGCAGCCAAGCGGAAGGTGAGCAGTACTTC. Translated, it gives CASSQAEGEQYF.

In nucleotides, the CDR3 is TGTGCCAGTAGTATCACCGGGGCCCATCAGCCCCAGCATTTT. Translation: CASSITGAHQPQHF. This sequence joins TRBV19 and TRBJ1-5, with D possibly TRBD1 on 5 matching bases. This CDR3 is built from 14 residues. Trimming left V 3 bases short and J 5 bases short, with 11 bases between. The V gene's germline CDR1 is LNHDA and CDR2 SQIVND (reference sequence). Using reference TRBV19 and TRBJ1-5 for the parts outside the CDR3, the full variable domain is DGGITQSPKYLFRKEGQNVTLSCEQNLNHDAMYWYRQDPGQGLRLIYYSQIVNDFQKGDIAEGYSVSREKKESFPLTVTSAQKNPTAFYLCASSITGAHQPQHFGDGTRLSIL.

The V gene is TRBV30, the J gene TRBJ2-1; D assignment may be TRBD1 or TRBD2 (5 bases each). The germline gives CDR1 GTSNPN, CDR2 SVGIG (reference sequence). Trimming removed 2 bases from V and 7 bases from J, with 18 bases in between. The CDR3 loop spans 15 amino acids. The CDR3 loop reads CAWSPLEGNKNEQFF. The CDR3 nucleotides are TGTGCCTGGAGTCCCCTAGAGGGGAATAAGAATGAGCAGTTCTTC.

The chain employs TRBV5-5 and TRBJ2-2, with 7 positions matching TRBD2. J gave up 0 bases and V 4 bases, and 6 bases lay outside the gene matches. Per the germline V gene, CDR1 is SGHKS and CDR2 is YYEKEE (reference sequence). The CDR3 covers 16 residues. The CDR3 sequence is CASSPSGATNTGELFF. The CDR3 region has the DNA TGTGCCAGCAGCCCAAGCGGGGCTACGAACACCGGGGAGCTGTTTTTT.

The chain joins TRBV27 to TRBJ2-3; the match to TRBD2 covers 9 bases. Germline values: CDR1 MNHEY, CDR2 SMNVEV (reference sequence). The CDR3 runs 16 residues. The V gene end was trimmed by 5 bases and the J gene end by 4 bases; junction bases not matched to a gene: 10. CDR3 residues: CASSQYSGRSADTQYF. DNA for the CDR3: TGTGCCAGCAGTCAATATAGCGGGAGATCGGCAGATACGCAGTATTTT.

The V call is TRBV11-2, the J call TRBJ2-5, with D hard to call. Trimming pared 4 bases from V and 5 bases from J, leaving 8 bases between. The CDR3 extends over 12 amino acids. Germline V gene data show CDR1 as SGHAT and CDR2 as FQNNGV. The CDR3 region has the DNA TGTGCCAGCAGCTCCGCGGATGAGACCCAGTACTTC. The encoded protein is CASSSADETQYF.

This chain joins TRBV6-5 and TRBJ2-3; 10 bases are shared with TRBD1. The CDR3 sequence is 13 residues long. Trimming removed 6 bases from V and 6 bases from J; junction bases left unmatched: 3. The germline CDR1 and CDR2 sequences are MNHEY and SVGAGI. CDR3 sequence reads: CASRGQGLDTQYF. CDR3 DNA: TGTGCCAGCAGGGGACAGGGGTTGGATACGCAGTATTTT.